One and the same sample provided the 26 T cell receptor beta chains below, sequenced in a study of blood T cell repertoires in COVID-19. Assay: immunoSEQ multiplex PCR; the TCRdb copy retains only in-frame clones and omits some. This table has approximately 97,000 clones, around nine tenths appearing once. The sequencing sample was made of peripheral blood. The receptors here all came from a woman aged 80 or over with acute or convalescent COVID-19.

This chain connects TRBV28 to TRBJ2-5; D call uncertain. Trimming pared 6 bases from V and 0 bases from J, leaving 5 bases between. The germline CDR1 and CDR2 sequences are MDHEN and SYDVKM. The CDR3 totals 12 residues. CDR3 in DNA: TGTGCCAGCAGCTCGTACCAAGAGACCCAGTACTTC. This gives the protein CASSSYQETQYF.

Worth noting for this clone: The junction and the germline gene differ at one end; a read error may be behind it. DNA for the CDR3: TGTGCCAGCAGCGCTCTTAGCGGGGGCCGGATATTTTTT. Protein product: CASSALSGGRIFF. The chain employs TRBV9 and TRBJ2-3; 9 nucleotides match TRBD2. The germline V gene has CDR1 SGDLS and CDR2 YYNGEE. This CDR3 has 13 residues.

V gene TRBV5-1 combines with J gene TRBJ2-2, with TRBD2 as a possible D gene (7 bases). The CDR3 consists of 15 residues. Germline V lookup: CDR1 SGHRS, CDR2 YFSETQ. V was clipped by 0 bases and J by 5 bases, with 11 bases between them. The CDR3, as DNA: TGCGCCAGCAGCTTGGACGGGGGGCGGACCGGGGAGCTGTTTTTT. It yields the protein CASSLDGGRTGELFF.

The rearrangement uses TRBV27 and TRBJ1-1, with 7 bases fitting TRBD1. The CDR3 runs to 15 residues. The germline gives CDR1 MNHEY, CDR2 SMNVEV (reference sequence). V was pared by 3 bases and J by 4 bases, with 8 bases of the junction left unmatched. The CDR3, as DNA: TGTGCCAGCAGTTTTCGGCCTTGGGACAGCACTGAAGCTTTCTTT. Protein product: CASSFRPWDSTEAFF.

This clone was recorded once. V gene TRBV5-1 combines with J gene TRBJ2-3; the D is unclear. This CDR3 has 14 amino acids. V shed 0 bases and J shed 2 bases, with 7 bases lying between them. Germline V gene sequence: CDR1 SGHRS, CDR2 YFSETQ. The CDR3 DNA reads TGCGCCAGCAGCTTGGGGCGGTTCACAGATACGCAGTATTTT. Translating gives CASSLGRFTDTQYF.

This rearrangement joins TRBV7-9 to TRBJ2-6; 8 bases fit TRBD1. The CDR3 is 18 residues long. Germline trimming cut 3 bases from V and 2 bases from J; bases unmatched to any gene: 9. The germline CDR1 and CDR2 sequences are SEHNR and FQNEAQ (reference sequence). As DNA, the CDR3 is TGTGCCAGCAGCTTGGGACCAGGGGGCGCGGCTGGGGCCAACGTCCTGACTTTC. It codes for CASSLGPGGAAGANVLTF.

The genes are TRBV6-6 and TRBJ2-1; TRBD1 agrees at 8 bases. The V gene's germline CDR1 is MNHNY and CDR2 SVGAGI (reference sequence). With 5 bases clipped from V and 3 bases from J, the junction kept 9 bases outside the gene matches. The length of the CDR3 is 16 residues. The CDR3 DNA sequence: TGTGCCAGCAGTCCCCCTGGACAGGGAAGCTACAATGAGCAGTTCTTC. It is translated as CASSPPGQGSYNEQFF.

This chain uses TRBV9 with TRBJ1-4, with no clear D. Trimming shortened V by 0 bases and J by 8 bases, and 17 bases separated the two germline ends. The germline CDR1 and CDR2 sequences are SGDLS and YYNGEE. The CDR3 spans 16 residues. CDR3 coding DNA: TGTGCCAGCAGCGTAGGGACTGTTTTTCCCCCCGAAAAACTGTTTTTT. It specifies CASSVGTVFPPEKLFF.

The V gene is TRBV13, the J gene TRBJ2-7, with TRBD1 matching over 9 bases. Germline trimming cut 4 bases from V and 2 bases from J; bases unmatched to any gene: 0. The CDR3 spans 13 residues. Germline V lookup: CDR1 PRHDT, CDR2 FYEKMQ (reference sequence). The CDR3 loop reads CASSYRGPYEQYF. As DNA, the CDR3 is TGTGCCAGCAGCTACAGGGGGCCCTACGAGCAGTACTTC.

The rearrangement links TRBV4-1 to TRBJ2-2; 9 nucleotides line up with TRBD1. V lost 7 bases and J lost 2; bases outside the gene matches: 5. There are 15 residues in the CDR3. CDR1 and CDR2 from the germline V gene are MGHRA and YSYEKL. The CDR3 loop is CASTQTGGNTGELFF. DNA for the CDR3: TGCGCCAGCACCCAGACAGGGGGTAACACCGGGGAGCTGTTTTTT.

The genes are TRBV4-1 and TRBJ1-2; tentative D call: TRBD1 (6 bases). CDR3 length: 16 amino acids. Deletions cut 0 bases from V and 4 bases from J, with 15 bases between. Germline V gives CDR1 MGHRA, CDR2 YSYEKL. CDR3 region: CASSQDRNRAGYGYTF. CDR3 coding DNA: TGCGCCAGCAGCCAAGATCGAAACAGGGCCGGCTATGGCTACACCTTC.

This chain uses TRBV10-2 with TRBJ1-2; TRBD1 is a possible D gene (5 bases). With 10 bases removed from V and 0 bases from J, the gap between germline ends came to 15 bases. Germline assignment: CDR1 WSHSY and CDR2 SAAADI. The CDR3 has 14 amino acids. The CDR3 sequence is CATLSGNTNYGYTF. In DNA, the CDR3 is TGCGCCACCTTATCAGGGAATACTAACTATGGCTACACCTTC.

V gene TRBV3-1 (or the pseudogene TRBV3-2) combines with J gene TRBJ2-1; 8 nucleotides agree with TRBD2. V lost 8 bases to trimming and J lost 1 base; unmatched junction nucleotides: 7. The germline CDR1 and CDR2 sequences are LGHDT and YNNKEL (reference sequence). CDR3 length equals 15 residues. The CDR3 coding sequence is TGTGCCAGCGCCGGGGGGGACCATTCCTACAATGAGCAGTTCTTC. Translating gives CASAGGDHSYNEQFF.

In the case of this clone: Compared with germline, one end of the junction differs, possibly owing to a read error. This chain uses TRBV15 with TRBJ2-3; 8 nucleotides match TRBD1. In germline, CDR1 is LNHNV, CDR2 YYDKDF (reference sequence). The CDR3 runs 15 residues. The CDR3 protein is CATCRGQGKTDTQYF. DNA of the CDR3: TGTGCCACCTGCAGAGGACAGGGAAAAACAGATACGCAGTATTTT.

This chain connects TRBV6-5 to TRBJ1-1; unclear D gene. This CDR3 is built from 13 residues. From germline, CDR1 is MNHEY and CDR2 SVGAGI. Trimming removed 6 bases at V and 0 bases at J, with 8 bases between. The CDR3 DNA follows: TGTGCCAGCAGGGGAGTTATGAACACTGAAGCTTTCTTT. This encodes CASRGVMNTEAFF.

This chain joins TRBV7-9 and TRBJ1-2; perhaps TRBD1 as D (6 bases). Deletions cut 7 bases from V and 4 bases from J, with 16 bases between. Per the germline V gene, CDR1 is SEHNR and CDR2 is FQNEAQ (reference sequence). The CDR3 is made up of 14 amino acids. CDR3 amino acids: CASIRTGTSYGYTF. DNA of the CDR3: TGTGCCAGCATAAGAACCGGGACAAGCTATGGCTACACCTTC.

The V and J genes are TRBV5-1 and TRBJ2-7, with TRBD1 matching over 7 bases. The CDR3 covers 14 residues. Germline CDR1 reads SGHRS; CDR2 reads YFSETQ. The ends lost 5 bases at V and 4 bases at J; junction bases unmatched: 9. The CDR3 spells CASRGAGGIYEQYF. CDR3 nucleotide sequence: TGCGCCAGCAGAGGGGCAGGGGGTATATACGAGCAGTACTTC.

V is TRBV2 and J is TRBJ1-4; 7 bases align to TRBD1. V gave up 4 bases and J gave up 3 bases; unmatched junction bases: 11. The CDR3 consists of 17 residues. The germline CDR1 and CDR2 sequences are SNHLY and FYNNEI. CDR3 loop: CASSGKQGSRSNEKLFF. The CDR3 DNA is TGTGCCAGCAGTGGCAAACAGGGGAGTAGATCTAATGAAAAACTGTTTTTT. Complete variable domain (other parts from reference TRBV2 and TRBJ1-4): EPEVTQTPSHQVTQMGQEVILRCVPISNHLYFYWYRQILGQKVEFLVSFYNNEISEKSEIFDDQFSVERPDGSNFTLKIRSTKLEDSAMYFCASSGKQGSRSNEKLFFGSGTQLSVL.

J is TRBJ2-2 and V is TRBV27, with 8 nucleotides matching TRBD1. Germline V gene data show CDR1 as MNHEY and CDR2 as SMNVEV (reference sequence). The CDR3 has 14 amino acids. Unmatched junction bases numbered 4, after V lost 3 bases and J lost 7 bases. In DNA form, the CDR3 reads TGTGCCAGCAGTTTTAACAGGGGGGTCGGGGAGCTGTTTTTT. It encodes CASSFNRGVGELFF.

The rearrangement links TRBV5-4 to TRBJ2-3; D possibly corresponds to TRBD2 (5 bases). There are 15 residues in the CDR3. Germline V gene data show CDR1 as SGHNT and CDR2 as YYREEE (reference sequence). V lost 4 bases, J lost 4 bases, and 16 bases lay in between. In DNA form, the CDR3 reads TGTGCCAGCAGCCTGCGGAGGCCCCTCGCAGATACGCAGTATTTT. Its protein product is CASSLRRPLADTQYF.

The chain recombines TRBV14 with TRBJ2-5, with 7 bases identical to TRBD1. The CDR3 length is 13 residues. V shed 4 bases, J shed 5 bases, and the junction held 4 bases outside the gene matches. CDR1 and CDR2 from the germline V gene are SGHDN and FVKESK. The CDR3 DNA follows: TGTGCCAGCAGCCCCGGGACAGCTGAGACCCAGTACTTC. It specifies CASSPGTAETQYF.

V is TRBV5-6 and J is TRBJ2-1; TRBD2 aligns across 8 bases. Germline V gene sequence: CDR1 SGHDT, CDR2 YYEEEE. CDR3 length equals 14 residues. J was trimmed by 10 bases and V by 2 bases; bases with no gene match: 8. The CDR3 DNA sequence: TGTGCCAGCAGCTTTGGGACTAGGTTAAGGGAGCAGTTCTTC. It codes for CASSFGTRLREQFF.

V is TRBV5-6 and J is TRBJ2-3; the D gene is possibly TRBD1 (6 bases). Deletions cut 3 bases from V and 6 bases from J, with 20 bases between. CDR1 and CDR2 from the germline V gene are SGHDT and YYEEEE. This CDR3 region has 16 residues. CDR3 region: CASSYYRAWNEDTQYF. In DNA form, the CDR3 reads TGTGCCAGCAGCTACTACAGGGCCTGGAACGAGGATACGCAGTATTTT. Full variable domain (missing parts from reference TRBV5-6 and TRBJ2-3): DAGVTQSPTHLIKTRGQQVTLRCSPKSGHDTVSWYQQALGQGPQFIFQYYEEEERQRGNFPDRFSGHQFPNYSSELNVNALLLGDSALYLCASSYYRAWNEDTQYFGPGTRLTVL.

The chain carries TRBV3-1 (or the pseudogene TRBV3-2) and TRBJ2-5; D ambiguous. CDR1 is LGHDT, CDR2 YNNKEL, per germline (reference sequence). The length of the CDR3 is 14 residues. V was shortened by 1 base and J by 3 bases, with 9 bases between the two germline ends. CDR3: CASSQAGLKETQYF. CDR3 bases: TGTGCCAGCAGCCAAGCTGGTCTAAAAGAGACCCAGTACTTC.

V and J are TRBV11-2 and TRBJ2-6, with TRBD1 matching 8 bases. Germline-derived CDR1 and CDR2 are SGHAT and FQNNGV. The CDR3 spans 17 residues. V lost 4 bases and J lost 4; bases outside the gene matches: 9. CDR3 nucleotide sequence: TGTGCCAGCAGCTCCGACAGGGGCGCAAAGGGGGCCAACGTCCTGACTTTC. Protein: CASSSDRGAKGANVLTF. Full variable domain (missing parts from reference TRBV11-2 and TRBJ2-6): EAGVAQSPRYKIIEKRQSVAFWCNPISGHATLYWYQQILGQGPKLLIQFQNNGVVDDSQLPKDRFSAERLKGVDSTLKIQPAKLEDSAVYLCASSSDRGAKGANVLTFGAGSRLTVL.

This rearrangement joins TRBV3-1 (or the pseudogene TRBV3-2) to TRBJ1-1; the match to TRBD1 covers 8 bases. The CDR3 has 14 amino acids. Germline V lookup: CDR1 LGHDT, CDR2 YNNKEL (reference sequence). The junction had 3 bases not matched to a gene; V was cut back by 2 bases and J by 4 bases. The CDR3 is CASSQSGQGTEAFF. The DNA of the CDR3 is TGTGCCAGCAGCCAAAGCGGACAGGGCACTGAAGCTTTCTTT.